Listed below are T cell receptor beta chains from one sample, sequenced in a study of blood T cell repertoires in COVID-19. Sequencing used immunoSEQ multiplex PCR; TCRdb keeps in-frame clones, though not all of them. The table includes fewer than 85,000 clones, about nine tenths detected once. The sequenced material came from peripheral blood. The receptors were gathered from a human donor in a cohort sampled during active COVID-19. Each CDR3 is given without its conserved first and last residue. The order of the fields is J gene, CDR3 length, V gene, CDR3 protein.

TRBJ1-5 13 TRBV11-2 ASSRDRDYDQPQH
TRBJ2-5 12 TRBV6-6 ASSYRGGWETQY
TRBJ2-1 14 TRBV7-6 ASSLDFSGGFNEQF
TRBJ2-1 13 TRBV5-1 ASSRTGTDYNEQF
TRBJ2-3 15 TRBV5-1 ASRQIKTGGGTDTQY
TRBJ2-6 14 TRBV2 ASSPGGGSGANVLT
TRBJ1-2 13 TRBV7-8 ASSLAGAGNYGYT
TRBJ1-2 13 TRBV7-8 ASSLKTGTWDGYT
TRBJ2-7 12 TRBV5-1 ASSLAGGSYEQY
TRBJ2-3 13 TRBV5-6 ASSVGAGLADTQY
TRBJ2-2 14 TRBV7-9 ASSWSSGSTTGELF
TRBJ2-3 14 TRBV5-1 ASSPRLAGPTDTQY
TRBJ2-7 11 TRBV28 ASRQGGGAEQY
TRBJ1-3 13 TRBV5-4 ASSLGGLSGNTIY
TRBJ1-5 11 TRBV4-1 ASSQGNYLPQH
TRBJ1-1 13 TRBV6-5 ASSGRDRGGTEAF
TRBJ2-5 15 TRBV5-1 ASSLGLTTSGEETQY
TRBJ1-1 13 TRBV18 ASSPQQGSYTEAF
TRBJ1-2 11 TRBV2 ASRGDSEYGYT
TRBJ1-1 10 TRBV29-1 SVDDRATEAF
TRBJ2-5 15 TRBV11-3 ASSLGVVWQGQETQY
TRBJ2-3 14 TRBV19 ASSIPSGGGTDTQY
TRBJ1-1 13 TRBV10-1 ASSRETGGSTEAF
TRBJ2-5 13 TRBV4-2 ASSPNLREQETQY
TRBJ2-2 14 TRBV19 ASSIASGRVTGELF
TRBJ1-5 14 TRBV7-4 ASSLCTDNSNQPQH
TRBJ2-3 15 TRBV28 ASSFRGLAGQTDTQY
TRBJ1-5 13 TRBV19 ASSIGGGAEQPQH
TRBJ2-2 15 TRBV6-1 ASSEWGDRRNTGELF
TRBJ2-2 14 TRBV23-1 ASSQSSDRNTGELF
TRBJ1-4 11 TRBV2 ASSVISNEKLF
TRBJ2-5 13 TRBV5-1 ASSPDGLGGETQY
TRBJ2-1 13 TRBV19 ASSRSGRALNEQF